The present TCR beta chain was sequenced within a study of regulatory T cells in long-lasting Graves disease. General study results and limits: Researchers examined only peripheral blood and not thyroid tissue. Preferential use of TRBV28, TRBJ1-2 and TRBJ2-5 was seen in persistent disease.

The V gene's germline CDR1 is SEHNR and CDR2 FQNEAQ (reference sequence). V shed 6 bases and J 0 bases; nucleotides not matched to a gene: 12. The CDR3 extends over 17 amino acids. Notes on this clonotype: The target antigen is unknown.

Building of the TCR beta libraries involved iRepertoire HTBI primers and Arm-PCR of CDR3 regions. Using its own MiXCR run on the multiplex PCR reads, TCRdb lists one record per CDR3 protein. The repertoire consists of around 460,000 distinct CDR3 sequences, with around a fifth occurring once and the leading ten covering over 6%. Time point denoted: persistent/refractory GD, antithyroid drugs over 5 years with positive TRAb. Following extraction of RNA from PBMCs, that RNA was used to make the TCR library. The authors diagnosed Graves' disease using American Thyroid Association guidelines. The sample was peripheral blood mononuclear cells (PBMCs), taken when the disease was refractory, from a patient treated with antithyroid drugs. The chain couples TRBV7-9 to TRBJ1-2, with 8 bases that match TRBD1. The receptor's source is a female donor with Graves disease. The CDR3 sequence is CASRTPGGAPPNYGYTF. DNA of the CDR3: TGTGCCAGCAGAACCCCAGGGGGCGCTCCCCCTAACTATGGCTACACCTTC.